This is a list of T cell receptor beta chains from one sample in a study of blood T cell repertoires in COVID-19. Using immunoSEQ multiplex PCR, the repertoire was profiled, and TCRdb retains in-frame clones only, with some absent. The data contain approximately 63,000 clones, 91% of them singletons. Sequencing was done on a sample of peripheral blood. These receptor sequences come from a human donor in a cohort sampled during active COVID-19. Each CDR3 is given with its conserved first and last residue. The D gene is left open where the match is weak. Size is stated for part of the rows, as once, few or many counts, or as a class when the clone is expanded.

V,size,D,J,DNA,CDR3
TRBV3-1/TRBV3-2,.,.,TRBJ1-2,TGTGCCAGCAGCCCAGGGGGCTACACCTTC,CASSPGGYTF
TRBV5-1,.,TRBD1,TRBJ2-5,TGCGCCAGCAGCGTCCGGGACAGGATCGTCGAGACCCAGTACTTC,CASSVRDRIVETQYF
TRBV15,.,.,TRBJ2-3,TGTGCCACCAGCAGAGATATTGGGGGCGCAGATACGCAGTATTTT,CATSRDIGGADTQYF
TRBV12-5,.,.,TRBJ1-1,TGTGCTAGTGGTTTACAGGGAAACACTGAAGCTTTCTTT,CASGLQGNTEAFF
TRBV29-1,.,TRBD1,TRBJ2-6,TGCAGCGCCGGGACAGGGGCTTTTTCCTCTGGGGCCAACGTCCTGACTTTC,CSAGTGAFSSGANVLTF
TRBV30,.,TRBD2,TRBJ2-2,TGTGCCTGGAGTGTGTTTGGACTAGCGGGAGATTTCGGGGAGCTGTTTTTT,CAWSVFGLAGDFGELFF
TRBV7-2,.,.,TRBJ2-7,TGTGCCAGCAGCTCCGTGGACTCCGTTAGGGAGCAGTACTTC,CASSSVDSVREQYF
TRBV21-1,.,.,TRBJ2-5,TGTGCCAGCAGCAGGGAGTCACAAGAGACCCAGTACTTC,CASSRESQETQYF
TRBV18,.,TRBD1,TRBJ2-3,TGTGCCAGCTCACTGACAGGGTCCCCAGATACGCAGTATTTT,CASSLTGSPDTQYF
TRBV30,few,.,TRBJ1-1,TGTGCCTGGAGTGTAACAGGGTTGTATACTGAAGCTTTCTTT,CAWSVTGLYTEAFF
TRBV29-1,.,TRBD1,TRBJ1-1,TGCAGCGTCCGCCGGGACAGCGGCACTGAAGCTTTCTTT,CSVRRDSGTEAFF
TRBV2,.,.,TRBJ2-3,TGTGCCAGCACCCGAGGGTTGATTACGCAGTATTTT,CASTRGLITQYF
TRBV9,.,TRBD1,TRBJ2-1,TGTGCCAGCAGCGGGGACAGGGGGCGCAATGAGCAGTTCTTC,CASSGDRGRNEQFF
TRBV27,.,.,TRBJ1-1,TGTGCCAGCAGTCCACTACAGGTGGCGTACACTGAAGCTTTCTTT,CASSPLQVAYTEAFF
TRBV9,.,TRBD1,TRBJ1-4,TGTGCCAGTTCCCCCGGGGACAGGGCAAATGAAAAACTGTTTTTT,CASSPGDRANEKLFF
TRBV7-8,.,TRBD2,TRBJ2-4,TGTGCCAGCAGCGGGCGGGAGTTTGCCAAAAACATTCAGTACTTC,CASSGREFAKNIQYF
TRBV5-1,.,TRBD1,TRBJ1-5,TGCGCCAGCAGCTACGTCTCTCGAGGGGGACAGGGGGCGCCCGGCAATCAGCCCCAGCATTTT,CASSYVSRGGQGAPGNQPQHF
TRBV6-5,.,TRBD2,TRBJ2-7,TGTGCCAGCACCCCGGCGGGAGCCTACGAGCAGTACTTC,CASTPAGAYEQYF
TRBV2,.,.,TRBJ1-2,TGTGCCAGCGAATGGACTAGAAACTATGGCTACACCTTC,CASEWTRNYGYTF
TRBV11-2,.,.,TRBJ1-1,TGTGCCAGCAGCCAACAGGTGCCGTCGGCCACTGAAGCTTTCTTT,CASSQQVPSATEAFF
TRBV28,.,.,TRBJ2-4,TGTGCCAGCAGCCCCGGAAACATTCAGTACTTC,CASSPGNIQYF
TRBV5-1,.,TRBD2,TRBJ2-3,TGCGCCAGCAGCTCCGGGACTAGCGGGGGAACAGATACGCAGTATTTT,CASSSGTSGGTDTQYF
TRBV6-5,.,.,TRBJ1-1,TGTGCCAGCAGTTCCGAGGGTGTCCCTTTCACTGAAGCTTTCTTT,CASSSEGVPFTEAFF
TRBV7-9,.,.,TRBJ1-1,TGTGCCAGCAGCTTAGTAGGGGGGAACACTGAAGCTTTCTTT,CASSLVGGNTEAFF
TRBV4-3,.,TRBD1,TRBJ1-1,TGCGCCAGCAGCCAAGTAGAGGGGGCCTCCCCTGAAGCTTTCTTT,CASSQVEGASPEAFF
TRBV4-3,few,.,TRBJ2-7,TGCGCCAGCAGCCTTGCTGTGGGGCAGGCAACCTACGAGCAGTACTTC,CASSLAVGQATYEQYF
TRBV2,.,.,TRBJ1-2,TGTGCCAGCAGTGGCCAGGGGCATTTTAACTATGGCTACACCTTC,CASSGQGHFNYGYTF
TRBV9,.,TRBD1,TRBJ2-7,TGTGCCAGCAGCTCCCCGGACAGGGTCTACGAGCAGTACTTC,CASSSPDRVYEQYF
TRBV7-2,.,.,TRBJ1-1,TGTGCCAGCAGCCCTGGGGCAGCGAACACTGAAGCTTTCTTT,CASSPGAANTEAFF
TRBV4-2,.,TRBD2,TRBJ2-2,TGTGCCAGCAGCAAGGGGAGGGCAAACACCGGGGAGCTGTTTTTT,CASSKGRANTGELFF
TRBV30,.,TRBD1,TRBJ2-7,TGTGCCTGGAGTGTAACCTGGGACAGGGAGCAGTACTTC,CAWSVTWDREQYF
TRBV23-1,.,.,TRBJ1-1,TGCGCCAGCAGTCAACAGCAGGAAGCTGAAGCTTTCTTT,CASSQQQEAEAFF
TRBV6-6,.,.,TRBJ2-5,TGTGCCAGCAGACGGGGGGCGGAGACCCAGTACTTC,CASRRGAETQYF
TRBV3-1/TRBV3-2,.,.,TRBJ2-1,TGTGCCAGCAGCCAAGATCTGGCGCACCTCGGGAGCAATGAGCAGTTCTTC,CASSQDLAHLGSNEQFF
TRBV6-2/TRBV6-3,.,TRBD1,TRBJ1-5,TGTGCCAGCAGTTACTCGGGACAGGGAAATCAGCCCCAGCATTTT,CASSYSGQGNQPQHF
TRBV10-3,.,.,TRBJ1-2,TGTGCCATCAGTGTCGACAGTAACTATGGCTACACCTTC,CAISVDSNYGYTF
TRBV7-3,medium-sized,.,TRBJ1-1,TGTGCCAGATCCCCAGGGTTAAACACTGAAGCTTTCTTT,CARSPGLNTEAFF
TRBV18,.,TRBD1,TRBJ2-7,TGTGCCAGCTCACCACCGTCGAGGGGGCTCTACGAGCAGTACTTC,CASSPPSRGLYEQYF
TRBV11-2,.,.,TRBJ2-1,TGTGCCAGCAGCTTAGCCCTCCCACGAGGCAATGAGCAGTTCTTC,CASSLALPRGNEQFF
TRBV28,.,TRBD1,TRBJ2-7,TGTGCCAGCAGTTTATGGACAGGGGGCAAGTACGAGCAGTACTTC,CASSLWTGGKYEQYF
TRBV11-3,.,TRBD2,TRBJ2-1,TGTGCCAGCAGCTTCGGGGGGGGTGAGCAGTTCTTC,CASSFGGGEQFF
TRBV20-1,once,TRBD2,TRBJ2-5,TGCAGTGCTAGTATAGCGGGGGCGGAGACCCAGTACTTC,CSASIAGAETQYF
TRBV7-4,.,TRBD2,TRBJ2-1,TGTGCCAGCAGCCCCCTTCTAAGGACTAGGAAGTTCTTC,CASSPLLRTRKFF
TRBV9,.,TRBD1,TRBJ1-2,TGTGCCAGCAGCGGCATACAGGGGGCAGATTATGGCTACACCTTC,CASSGIQGADYGYTF
TRBV5-5,.,.,TRBJ1-1,TGTGCCAGCAGCGGAGGGGGAGGGCTCTACCTTGAAGCTTTCTTT,CASSGGGGLYLEAFF
TRBV7-9,.,.,TRBJ1-1,TGTGCCAGCAGTTTGCTTAATGAGGGTTTCTTT,CASSLLNEGFF
TRBV28,.,.,TRBJ2-3,TGTGCCAGCAGTTTCCAGGCGGCCGGGAGAACAGATACGCAGTATTTT,CASSFQAAGRTDTQYF
TRBV7-2,.,TRBD1,TRBJ2-5,TGTGCCAGCAGCCGGGACAGCGCTCAAGAGACCCAGTACTTC,CASSRDSAQETQYF
TRBV10-1,once,.,TRBJ1-2,TGCGCCAGCAGTCGTTACAGGGATCGGAGGCCGTATGGCTACACCTTC,CASSRYRDRRPYGYTF
TRBV2,.,TRBD1,TRBJ1-5,TGTGCCAGCAGCCTGAGGACAGGGACCGATCAGCCCCAGCATTTT,CASSLRTGTDQPQHF
TRBV25-1,.,.,TRBJ1-1,TGTGCCAGCTTAGACACCTTGAACACTGAAGCTTTCTTT,CASLDTLNTEAFF
TRBV19,once,TRBD2,TRBJ2-1,TGTGCCAGTAGTCTCCCGGGACTAGCGGGAGGGGGGGTGAGTGAGCAGTTCTTC,CASSLPGLAGGGVSEQFF